This paragraph reports one T cell receptor (beta chain). This sample is drawn from a study of blood T cell repertoires in COVID-19. Only in-frame clones appear in the TCRdb table, and some are missing; sequencing was by immunoSEQ multiplex PCR. The sample contains 150,000 to 200,000 clones, 81% of which appear only once. This CDR3 comprises 18 residues. Germline-derived CDR1 and CDR2 are MDHEN and SYDVKM. Between the trimmed V and J ends, which lost 6 bases and 0 bases, there was a span of 21 bases. The sample comprised peripheral blood. This chain links TRBV28 with TRBJ1-3; D ambiguous. This clonotype was sampled from a man between 60 and 75 years old with active or convalescent COVID-19. Written as DNA, the CDR3 is TGTGCCAGCAGGGCTGCCCTCGGTGAAGCGCGCTCTGGAAACACCATATATTTT. Translating gives CASRAALGEARSGNTIYF.